This T cell receptor beta chain was observed in a study of cytomegalovirus exposure and HLA in healthy donors (dated 2017 in TCRdb). Regarding the complete study: An earlier analysis of roughly 610 of the donors reported 276 Gb of sequence data and 95 million to 120 million unique TCR beta sequences obtained from around 170 million T cells. The genetic ancestry cluster associated with self-reported Caucasian donors included about 81% of the roughly 410 genotyped donors. The aim of the study was to test whether cataloging public T cell receptors could identify signatures of past pathogen exposure. An earlier analysis of roughly 580 of the donors used high-throughput TCR beta sequencing to judge whether each TCR beta V gene segment behaved as functional or pseudogenic. The later analysis used no new phenotypic data to find candidate immune exposures, relying instead on TCR beta sequences and their occurrence across donors. Every discovery cohort repertoire had been produced on one sequencing platform. In a later genetic analysis, genome-wide SNP genotypes for about 60% of the 666 donors were used, and that subset was treated as a discovery cohort. An early release that covered about 600 HLA-typed donors contained approximately 300 gigabases of sequencing data and tens of millions of unique TCR sequences. Donor age, sex, ethnicity and CMV serostatus were compiled together with the repertoire data. Besides the first cohort of 550 to 750 subjects, a separate validation cohort made up of 120 different subjects was used. HLA typing included class I and class II loci at four-digit resolution. The number of typed donors differed by locus: roughly 629-630 for A, B, C, DRB1 and DQB1; some 500 for DQA1; approximately 610 for DPA1; and roughly 490 for DPB1. Across 300 to 400 genotyped donors of the cohort, an average of 235,054 unique TCR beta nucleotide sequences per donor were sequenced, and approximately 17% of those sequences were non-productive. Roughly 5 DR-DQ haplotypes were treated as single units for association and clustering because of strong linkage in the cohort. The study used immunosequencing to profile the T cell repertoires of 600 to 850 subjects and linked those repertoires to cytomegalovirus serostatus. The study combined high-throughput TCR immunosequencing, statistical association of individual TCRs with disease status, and machine learning to predict cytomegalovirus infection status. To study patterns of TCR occurrence, a later analysis re-analyzed previously published TCR beta repertoires from 650 to 750 donors and added high-resolution HLA genotyping. Summary of the overall study and its limitations: Because some donors lacked HLA typing at each locus, the association tests relied only on the typed subset. Presence/absence analyses assumed roughly uniform sequencing depth across donors, an assumption that may not hold. In the study, some 160 TCR beta chains were listed as associated with cytomegalovirus. The sequencing pipeline was judged likely to have produced a cluster of highly shared sequence variants as a technical artifact. Strong co-occurrence of HLA alleles, especially DR and DQ, made assigning TCR associations to individual alleles difficult. In a later analysis, HLA-associated TCR beta chains showed more clonal expansion and lower generation probabilities than non-associated chains that were equally common. An association between a missense DCLRE1C variant and V-gene and J-gene trimming of TCR beta chains was found in a later genetic analysis and replicated in an independent cohort. In both the original and validation cohorts, the classifier was reported to diagnose cytomegalovirus status with high specificity and sensitivity. In an earlier analysis of approximately 590 of the donors, most TCR beta V segments were observed in productive rearrangements about 87% or about 30% of the time, broadly matching IMGT annotations. A later analysis found that most CMV-associated TCR beta chains appeared HLA-restricted, with HLA associations seemingly driven largely by CMV exposure. Compared with the 666-donor mean, donors in an Asian-associated ancestry cluster had fewer N-insertions in productive TCRs, according to a later genetic analysis. It was suggested by the authors that the approach could potentially be generalized to other disease states and immunological phenotypes. At a false discovery rate of 0.05, a later analysis linked 16,000 or so TCR beta sequences to specific HLA alleles. A further reported finding was that TCR beta sequences accurately predicted the HLA-A and HLA-B alleles for most subjects in the first cohort. Some IMGT-functional V segments, including TRBV6-2 and TRBV6-3, could not be distinguished by the 87-base-pair reads and were therefore excluded. About 17 rarely observed V segments, including chromosome 9 orphons, were excluded from the earlier analysis of several hundred of the donors because counts were too low. The cohort was sequenced for TCR beta chains only, and without alpha or paired-chain data the features that could be detected were limited. Three of the identified cytomegalovirus-associated TCR beta chains were confirmed in vitro to be specific for cytomegalovirus antigens. According to a later analysis, TCR association rates differed among HLA loci, with DRB1 alleles showing the most associated TCRs and HLA-C alleles showing the fewest. The only immune exposure information available for the cohort was CMV serostatus. Across donors, most TCR sequences were observed very rarely, whereas some public TCRs were present in many individuals. In a later analysis, several top co-occurrence clusters were reported to appear linked to parvovirus B19, influenza, CMV and Epstein-Barr virus. Correlated functional status among segregating V segments might reflect linkage disequilibrium, but an unknown experimental factor could not be ruled out.

V is shortened by 4 bases, J by 5 bases, and the region joining them spans 11 bases. The CDR1 and CDR2 encoded by the germline V gene (reference sequence) are PRHDT and FYEKMQ. From cysteine to phenylalanine, the CDR3 is 13 amino acids long. The sequence is cut down to CDR3 DNA, 39 bases in frame from base 1. A note on this clone: The target of this receptor is not known. No base quality information exists; no much larger clone differs at one position.

The cohort comprised 710 or so healthy bone marrow donors. At the time of sampling, every cohort member was nominally healthy, though immune exposures that went unrecorded were likely present. The donor tested CMV seropositive, placing the donor among the 250 to 350 seropositive members of the cohort. A peripheral blood sample was collected from each donor, and TCR beta sequencing was performed on peripheral blood mononuclear cells. Genomic DNA was extracted from the blood cell samples with the Qiagen DNeasy Blood Extraction Kit. Libraries came from the immunoSEQ multiplex PCR assay. The multiplex PCR relied on a mix of 60 forward primers for TCR Vbeta segments and 13 reverse primers for TCR Jbeta segments. The CDR3 region of rearranged TCR beta genes was amplified from genomic DNA with a multiplex PCR assay. The amplified TCR beta libraries were sequenced on the Illumina HiSeq System as 87-base-pair reads. Per the authors' processing: In a later analysis, 80 million or so unique TCR beta chains were counted across the 500 to 850 repertoires, and roughly 9.9 million of these chains were shared by at least two donors. To remove PCR and sequencing errors, raw reads were error-corrected and collapsed into unique sequences using a nearest-neighbor algorithm that merged closely related sequences. CDR3 sequences were aligned to IMGT reference sequences to assign V, D and J gene segments. For a sequence to be retained, at least a six-nucleotide match to both a V gene segment and a J gene segment was required. A rearrangement was called productive if the CDR3 had no stop codons and remained in frame with V and J, and every other rearrangement was called non-productive. CDR3 was defined according to IMGT convention as the region running from the second conserved V-encoded cysteine to the conserved J-encoded phenylalanine. Sequences without an unambiguous match to a single V gene segment were excluded from the earlier analysis of about 600 of the donors. In an earlier analysis of several hundred of the donors, V segments were called functional above 56.7% productive rearrangements and were called segregating when the between-donor standard deviation exceeded 5%. A statistical classification framework was developed to diagnose cytomegalovirus status using the catalog of TCR beta chain sequences. A later analysis assigned V and J genes by comparing TCR nucleotide sequences with IMGT/GENE-DB human TR gene sequences. Using the TCRdist pipeline, a later analysis assigned CDR3 sequences along with most-parsimonious VDJ recombination scenarios. In a later analysis, each TCR beta chain was defined by its CDR3 amino acid sequence together with its V-gene family, and reads lacking a unique V-gene family were excluded. In a later analysis, nearly 600 highly shared, low-generation-probability nucleotide sequences were removed to address suspected cross-contamination and a sequencing artifact. In a later analysis, a clonal expansion index was calculated for each public chain from normalized within-repertoire ranks of inferred template counts. Generation probabilities in a later analysis came from a VDJ recombination model fitted to out-of-frame rearrangements, and those results were checked against IGoR. In a later analysis, TCR-TCR, TCR-HLA and TCR-CMV co-occurrence was scored with hypergeometric tests, and a repertoire-size bias correction was applied to TCR pairs. To estimate false discovery rates, a later analysis permuted the HLA or CMV assignments 20 times. In a later analysis, co-occurring TCRs were grouped with DBSCAN, and TCRdist sequence similarity was added when clustering was performed within HLA-allele-positive subsets. Repertoires with fewer than 30,000 or more than 120,000 public chains were left out of co-occurrence clustering, as were a few repertoires with anomalous nucleotide sharing. TCRdb retrieved this table from immuneACCESS and kept in-frame rearrangements only. Not all clones are present; in checked studies, unresolved V genes account for under half, and no reason is known for the remainder. For V, J and clone size, that table is used; D and trimming come from the DNA. In this sample the table shows roughly 140,000 clones, 64% of which occur a single time. Clones ranked in the top ten supply about 3% of the sample.

The sequencing sample was made of PBMCs. Recombination joined TRBV13 with TRBJ2-5; matching of 6 bases hints at TRBD1 as the D gene. The sequence came from a woman in her thirties in good health and CMV-seropositive. The CDR3 corresponds to CASSYRAEETQYF. The sequence in DNA is TGTGCCAGCAGCTACAGGGCCGAGGAGACCCAGTACTTC.